A single sample is the source of the 3 T cell receptor beta chains below, sequenced in a study of T-cell reconstitution after alpha-beta-depleted transplantation in children. Unique molecular identifiers were used in preparing the TCRbeta library. From the PCR reads, TCRdb called clonotypes with MiXCR, one entry per CDR3 protein. The sample has some 500,000 distinct CDR3 sequences, approximately 16% seen once. The sequenced sample was PBMCs from the stem cell graft donor, obtained from the stem cell graft. These receptors were obtained from a human donor who donated a stem cell graft to a child with acute lymphoblastic leukemia.

This clonotype was seen only a few times. V and J are TRBV10-3 and TRBJ2-1; D gene uncertain. There are 13 residues in the CDR3. Between the trimmed V and J ends, which lost 3 bases and 4 bases, there was a span of 7 bases. CDR1 and CDR2 from the germline V gene are ENHRY and SYGVKD. The CDR3 coding sequence is TGTGCCATCAGTGAAGAATGGTACAATGAGCAGTTCTTC. It is translated as CAISEEWYNEQFF.

This rearrangement joins TRBV5-1 to TRBJ1-2; D not resolved. With 1 base removed from V and 0 bases from J, the gap between germline ends came to 19 bases. Germline V gene lookup returns CDR1 SGHRS and CDR2 YFSETQ. The CDR3 has 18 amino acids. CDR3 sequence: CASSLRNVAGLPNYGYTF. DNA for the CDR3: TGCGCCAGCAGCTTGCGAAATGTAGCCGGGCTTCCTAACTATGGCTACACCTTC.

This chain uses TRBV5-1 with TRBJ2-7; TRBD1 agrees at 10 bases. Germline trimming cut 4 bases from V and 4 bases from J; bases unmatched to any gene: 8. CDR1 SGHRS and CDR2 YFSETQ come from the germline V gene. CDR3 size: 15 residues. CDR3 in amino acids: CASSPAADRGYEQYF. The CDR3 nucleotides read TGCGCCAGCAGCCCCGCGGCGGACAGGGGGTACGAGCAGTACTTC.